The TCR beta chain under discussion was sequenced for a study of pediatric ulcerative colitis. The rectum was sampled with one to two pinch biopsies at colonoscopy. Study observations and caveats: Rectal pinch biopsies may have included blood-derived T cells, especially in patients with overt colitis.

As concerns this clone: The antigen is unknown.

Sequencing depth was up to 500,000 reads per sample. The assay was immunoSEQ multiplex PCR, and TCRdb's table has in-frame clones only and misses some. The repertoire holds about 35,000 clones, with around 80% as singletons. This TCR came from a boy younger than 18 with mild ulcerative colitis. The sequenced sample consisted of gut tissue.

DNA for the CDR3: TGTGCCAGCAGTCGGATGCGTGGATACTCCTACGAGCAGTACTTC. Residues: CASSRMRGYSYEQYF. This chain links TRBV28 with TRBJ2-7; D uncertain. CDR1 is MDHEN, CDR2 SYDVKM, per germline. CDR3 size: 15 residues. With 5 bases removed from V and 0 bases from J, the gap between germline ends came to 14 bases.